The present T cell receptor beta chain was sequenced within a study of tumor and adjacent non-tumor tissue in lung cancer. Across the whole study: There were 11 to 12 adenocarcinoma, a couple of squamous cell carcinoma and 1 small cell lung cancer cases.

This clonotype was found many times. Its antigen is not identified. No cell sorting was done before RNA was extracted from the tissue. Study observations and caveats: Shorter survival was associated with higher TCR diversity in tumors.

Three rounds of nested PCR, following a modified ARM-PCR protocol, produced the TCRbeta library. A single record per CDR3 protein comes from TCRdb applying MiXCR to the multiplex PCR reads. Here the sample spans 65,000 to 95,000 distinct CDR3 sequences, roughly 80% being singletons. This CDR3 has 12 amino acids. Germline V lookup: CDR1 SGHDN, CDR2 FVKESK. V lost 1 base, J lost 12 bases, and 10 bases lay in between. The rearrangement joins TRBV14 to TRBJ2-1, with D maybe TRBD2 (5 bases). This clonotype was obtained from a woman aged 45-65 years with non-small cell lung cancer. The source material was lung tumor tissue. In DNA, the CDR3 is TGTGCCAGCAGCCAAGGCGGGCATGCGCAGTTCTTC. This gives the protein CASSQGGHAQFF. Supplemented by reference TRBV14 and TRBJ2-1, the full variable domain reads EAGVTQFPSHSVIEKGQTVTLRCDPISGHDNLYWYRRVMGKEIKFLLHFVKESKQDESGMPNNRFLAERTGGTYSTLKVQPAELEDSGVYFCASSQGGHAQFFGPGTRLTVL.